These 21 T cell receptor beta chains were sequenced from one sample in a study of T cells in Graves' hyperthyroidism and ophthalmopathy. Amplified TCR beta CDR3 regions came from RNA transcripts. The HTBI primer set served for first-round RT-PCR of the TCR CDR3. MiXCR, run by TCRdb on the multiplex PCR reads, gives a single entry per CDR3 protein. The data show approximately 560,000 distinct CDR3 sequences, 15% to 18% seen once. The source material was blood. These receptors originate from a woman in her 30s with Graves' hyperthyroidism.

This clonotype has ten or more counts. This sequence joins TRBV3-1 and TRBJ2-7, with D maybe TRBD2 (6 bases). CDR1 and CDR2 from the germline V gene are LGHDT and YNNKEL (reference sequence). V was shortened by 3 bases and J by 3 bases, with 18 bases between the two germline ends. CDR3 length: 16 amino acids. The CDR3 loop is CASSQAPGLQLYEQYF. The DNA of the CDR3 is TGTGCCAGCAGCCAGGCTCCGGGACTCCAACTCTACGAGCAGTACTTC.

This chain joins TRBV4-3 and TRBJ2-7, with D possibly being TRBD2 (6 bases). There are 17 residues in the CDR3. CDR1 is LGHNA and CDR2 is YSLEER in the germline V gene. With 0 bases removed from V and 2 bases from J, the gap between germline ends came to 17 bases. Here the CDR3 reads CASSQEPIGTSTYEQYF. CDR3 sequence (DNA): TGCGCCAGCAGCCAAGAACCTATAGGGACTTCAACCTACGAGCAGTACTTC.

The CDR3 nucleotides are TGTGCCAGCTCACCACTTAGTCGTACTAGCGGGAGCACAGATACGCAGTATTTT. It translates to CASSPLSRTSGSTDTQYF. V and J are TRBV18 and TRBJ2-3; 9 bases map to TRBD2. Germline CDR1 reads KGHSH; CDR2 reads LQKENI. CDR3 length: 18 residues. The V gene end was trimmed by 1 base and the J gene end by 0 bases; junction bases not matched to a gene: 8.

The table lists this clonotype with many counts. The V call is TRBV2, the J call TRBJ2-1; 7 bases map to TRBD1. V lost 3 bases and J lost 4; bases outside the gene matches: 9. The germline gives CDR1 SNHLY, CDR2 FYNNEI. The CDR3 is 16 amino acids. The CDR3, as DNA: TGTGCCAGCAGTGAGTCATCACAGGGGAGATACAATGAGCAGTTCTTC. It encodes CASSESSQGRYNEQFF.

The rearrangement joins TRBV6-2 or TRBV6-3 to TRBJ1-6, with D possibly TRBD1 on 5 matching bases. Germline-derived CDR1 and CDR2 are MNHEY and SVGEGT. Trimming stripped 0 bases from V and 7 bases from J, with 10 bases between. The CDR3 consists of 15 residues. The CDR3 bases are TGTGCCAGCAGTTACTCGGCGGGGGGGAATTCACCCCTCCACTTT. It encodes CASSYSAGGNSPLHF.

This clonotype appeared once. Since a much larger clone is just one base distant, this may be a read error. The chain employs TRBV5-1 and TRBJ1-1; D gene unclear. From germline, CDR1 is SGHRS and CDR2 YFSETQ. This CDR3 is built from 15 residues. The CDR3 spells CASSLITGENTESFF. Written as DNA, the CDR3 is TGCGCCAGCAGCTTGATAACGGGAGAGAACACTGAATCTTTCTTT.

The chain links TRBV11-1 to TRBJ2-3; 10 positions match TRBD1. This CDR3 is 16 amino acids long. Germline lookup yields CDR1 SGHAT and CDR2 FQDESV (reference sequence). V was clipped by 4 bases and J by 4 bases; unmatched bases: 8. The CDR3 coding sequence is TGTGCCAGCAGCTCTGCGCAGACAGGGGGCTCAGATACGCAGTATTTT. It specifies CASSSAQTGGSDTQYF.

The chain has TRBV30 and TRBJ2-1; 7 bases are a match to TRBD2. The CDR3 loop spans 13 amino acids. The V segment lost 3 bases and the J segment 2 bases; nucleotides outside the gene matches: 1. The V gene's germline CDR1 is GTSNPN and CDR2 SVGIG (reference sequence). The CDR3 DNA sequence: TGTGCCTGGAGGGGGACTACCTACAATGAGCAGTTCTTC. This translates into CAWRGTTYNEQFF.

As to this clonotype: Mismatch with germline at one junction end may stem from a read error. The chain joins TRBV24-1 to TRBJ1-4; D remains unclear. Germline V gives CDR1 KGHDR, CDR2 SFDVKD. The CDR3 length is 13 residues. In DNA form, the CDR3 reads TGTGCCACCAGTGATGCAACTAATGAAAAACTGTGTTTT. It specifies CATSDATNEKLCF.

The sample holds many counts of this clonotype. The chain couples TRBV18 to TRBJ2-1, with unresolved D. Trimming shortened V by 2 bases and J by 2 bases, and 10 bases separated the two germline ends. CDR1 is KGHSH and CDR2 is LQKENI in the germline V gene. This CDR3 contains 15 residues. CDR3 in amino acids: CASSPGRAAYNEQFF. For the CDR3, the DNA is TGTGCCAGCTCACCAGGACGGGCAGCCTACAATGAGCAGTTCTTC.

The chain recombines TRBV4-2 with TRBJ1-5, with no clear D. The V gene's germline CDR1 is LGHNA and CDR2 YNFKEQ. The CDR3 runs to 15 residues. V was cut by 0 bases and J by 4 bases, with 10 bases left in between. Here the CDR3 DNA reads TGTGCCAGCAGCCAAGATTGGCGGCAGAATCAGCCCCAGCATTTT. Encoded protein: CASSQDWRQNQPQHF.

This clonotype was recorded at least ten times. The chain has TRBV15 and TRBJ2-2, with D possibly called TRBD1 or TRBD2 (5 bases each). Germline CDR1 is LNHNV and CDR2 is YYDKDF (reference sequence). V was pared by 1 base and J by 4 bases, with 25 bases between. CDR3 length: 20 residues. The CDR3 here is CATSRARGAGSSGVTGELFF. The CDR3 DNA sequence: TGTGCCACCAGCAGAGCCCGGGGCGCAGGGTCGAGTGGGGTCACCGGGGAGCTGTTTTTT.

This clonotype was observed many times. The genes are TRBV24-1 and TRBJ2-1; possible D gene TRBD1, 5 bases. Germline CDR1 reads KGHDR; CDR2 reads SFDVKD. Trimming left V 1 base short and J 5 bases short, with 14 bases between. The CDR3 consists of 16 residues. In DNA form, the CDR3 reads TGTGCCACCAGTGATTTCAGGCAGGGTTACGACAATGAGCAGTTCTTC. Its translation: CATSDFRQGYDNEQFF.

There are a few counts of this clonotype. The chain has TRBV20-1 and TRBJ2-5; 15 nucleotides align to TRBD2. The CDR3 runs 16 residues. CDR1 and CDR2 from the germline V gene are DFQATT and SNEGSKA (reference sequence). Trimming removed 0 bases from V and 5 bases from J; junction bases left unmatched: 4. The CDR3 region has the DNA TGCAGTGCTAGAGAGGCCGGGACTAGCGGGAGGGAGACCCAGTACTTC. It codes for CSAREAGTSGRETQYF.

This clonotype appeared many times. The chain is built from TRBV30 and TRBJ2-7, with a weak D call TRBD2 (5 bases). With 0 bases removed from V and 1 base from J, the gap between germline ends came to 13 bases. The germline CDR1 and CDR2 sequences are GTSNPN and SVGIG (reference sequence). This CDR3 has 15 amino acids. The CDR3 bases are TGTGCCTGGAGTGTTGGAGGCGTTCTATCCTACGAGCAGTACTTC. Translating gives CAWSVGGVLSYEQYF.

This clonotype was seen a few times. The chain has TRBV27 and TRBJ2-1, with a possible D match to TRBD2 (6 bases). V lost 7 bases to trimming and J lost 4 bases, with 17 bases between them. Looked up from germline, CDR1 is MNHEY and CDR2 is SMNVEV (reference sequence). The CDR3 runs 15 residues. CDR3 sequence (DNA): TGTGCCAGCAACCTACTAGCCACCCCTTACAATGAGCAGTTCTTC. Amino acid sequence: CASNLLATPYNEQFF.

The genes are TRBV28 and TRBJ2-1; D tentatively reads TRBD1 or TRBD2 (7 bases each). The germline V and J ends were trimmed by 5 bases and 5 bases, with 19 bases remaining between them. Germline CDR1 MDHEN, CDR2 SYDVKM. CDR3 length: 16 amino acids. The CDR3 coding sequence is TGTGCCAGCAGTCCCGTGGCGGGGGACAGAAACAATGAGCAGTTCTTC. Its translation is CASSPVAGDRNNEQFF. The entire variable domain, with the rest obtained from reference TRBV28 and TRBJ2-1, is as follows: DVKVTQSSRYLVKRTGEKVFLECVQDMDHENMFWYRQDPGLGLRLIYFSYDVKMKEKGDIPEGYSVSREKKERFSLILESASTNQTSMYLCASSPVAGDRNNEQFFGPGTRLTVL.

This clonotype was seen many times. The V gene is TRBV5-5, the J gene TRBJ2-1; 9 bases map to TRBD1. The CDR3 runs to 16 residues. CDR1 SGHKS and CDR2 YYEKEE come from the germline V gene (reference sequence). The ends lost 4 bases at V and 4 bases at J; junction bases unmatched: 9. CDR3 loop: CASSAGQGISYNEQFF. The CDR3 DNA is TGTGCCAGCAGCGCGGGACAGGGAATCAGTTACAATGAGCAGTTCTTC.

This clonotype was counted ten times or more. The CDR3 spells CASSPALPGGGEQYF. CDR3 DNA: TGTGCCAGCAGTCCCGCCCTTCCGGGCGGGGGCGAGCAGTACTTC. V usage is TRBV12-3 or TRBV12-4 and J usage is TRBJ2-7; 7 positions agree with TRBD2. With 5 bases clipped from V and 6 bases from J, the junction kept 13 bases outside the gene matches. The CDR3 consists of 15 residues.

This chain links TRBV4-2 with TRBJ1-4; D gene uncertain. Trimming took 4 bases from V and 0 from J, leaving 15 bases between them. Germline V lookup: CDR1 LGHNA, CDR2 YNFKEQ. The CDR3 is 17 residues long. The CDR3 DNA is TGTGCCAGCAGCCGACCTAGGGCGGGTGCAACTAATGAAAAACTGTTTTTT. Its protein product is CASSRPRAGATNEKLFF.

There are many counts of this clonotype. The chain links TRBV7-9 to TRBJ2-7; D might be TRBD1 or TRBD2, each matching 6 bases. The CDR3 consists of 14 residues. Germline V gene data show CDR1 as SEHNR and CDR2 as FQNEAQ (reference sequence). The V gene lost 2 bases and the J gene lost 5 bases, with 13 bases spanning the gap. CDR3: CASSLLGGRDEQYF. The DNA of the CDR3 is TGTGCCAGCAGCTTATTGGGGGGCAGGGACGAGCAGTACTTC.